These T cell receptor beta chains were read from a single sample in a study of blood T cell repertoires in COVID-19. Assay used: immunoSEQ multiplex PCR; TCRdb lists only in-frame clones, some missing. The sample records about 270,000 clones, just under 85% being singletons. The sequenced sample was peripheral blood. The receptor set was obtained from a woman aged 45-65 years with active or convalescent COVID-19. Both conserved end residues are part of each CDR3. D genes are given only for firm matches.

cdr3_aa: CASGRDANEQFF; v_call: TRBV12-5; d_call: .; j_call: TRBJ2-1
cdr3_aa: CASSQGQGNTGELFF; v_call: TRBV10-1; d_call: TRBD1; j_call: TRBJ2-2
cdr3_aa: CASKTTRNTEAFF; v_call: TRBV12-3/TRBV12-4; d_call: .; j_call: TRBJ1-1
cdr3_aa: CASAEASNSPLHF; v_call: TRBV6-5; d_call: .; j_call: TRBJ1-6
cdr3_aa: CASSQDATGYEQYF; v_call: TRBV4-2; d_call: TRBD1; j_call: TRBJ2-7
cdr3_aa: CASSQGLAGLGTGELFF; v_call: TRBV4-1; d_call: TRBD2; j_call: TRBJ2-2
cdr3_aa: CASMNGYEQYF; v_call: TRBV28; d_call: .; j_call: TRBJ2-7
cdr3_aa: CASSYAGLAGVGELFF; v_call: TRBV6-5; d_call: TRBD2; j_call: TRBJ2-2
cdr3_aa: CAISDDRALTGELFF; v_call: TRBV10-3; d_call: TRBD1; j_call: TRBJ2-2
cdr3_aa: CASRGGGTEAFF; v_call: TRBV28; d_call: .; j_call: TRBJ1-1
cdr3_aa: CASTPDRVGRSLHF; v_call: TRBV19; d_call: .; j_call: TRBJ1-6
cdr3_aa: CATSSGTEANTGELFF; v_call: TRBV24-1; d_call: TRBD2; j_call: TRBJ2-2
cdr3_aa: CASSPQGLNTEAFF; v_call: TRBV18; d_call: .; j_call: TRBJ1-1
cdr3_aa: CATLNKTGVWGYTF; v_call: TRBV24-1; d_call: TRBD1; j_call: TRBJ1-2
cdr3_aa: CASTFSTSSSSYEQYF; v_call: TRBV28; d_call: .; j_call: TRBJ2-7
cdr3_aa: CASSLDRGYNQPQHF; v_call: TRBV18; d_call: TRBD1; j_call: TRBJ1-5
cdr3_aa: CASSKEARGWNGYTF; v_call: TRBV21-1; d_call: .; j_call: TRBJ1-2